What follows describes a single T cell receptor (beta chain). What it recognizes is unknown. The entry originates in a study of post-analysis software for immune sequencing data. Study conclusions and caveats: The study found TRBV5-6, TRBV5-1 and TRBV20-1 among five TRBV segments more frequent in patients than controls. Multiple sclerosis patients showed significantly lower normalized Chao1 diversity than controls did.

Germline V gene data show CDR1 as SNHLY and CDR2 as FYNNEI. The CDR3 totals 14 residues. V shed 1 base and J shed 3 bases, with 10 bases lying between them. Unique molecular identifiers were present in the TCR beta cDNA libraries. Each CDR3 protein gets one entry after TCRdb re-called the PCR reads with MiXCR. The data contain 700,000 to 900,000 distinct CDR3 sequences, around 46% of them seen just once; the ten biggest clones take up around 4.7%. This TCR derives from a girl under 18 with multiple sclerosis. This sequence joins TRBV2 and TRBJ2-7; D remains ambiguous. Sequencing used blood. The DNA for the CDR3 is TGTGCCAGCAGTGAAGGCCAGGTCATCTACGAGCAGTACTTC. Translating gives CASSEGQVIYEQYF.